Listed below are T cell receptor beta chains from one sample, sequenced in a study of regulatory dendritic cells for organ transplantation. Only in-frame clones appear in the TCRdb table, and some are missing; sequencing was by immunoSEQ multiplex PCR. This table has about 21,000 clones, approximately 85% appearing once. Antigens of these TCRs are unknown. The sample consisted of naive CD4+ T cells from blood cultured with dendritic cells. The receptors here all came from a human donor in good health. The CDR3 runs from the conserved cysteine through the conserved F or W. Fields, in order: V gene, J gene, CDR3 protein.

V: TRBV27; J: TRBJ2-2; CDR3: CASSPIQDTGELFF
V: TRBV7-9; J: TRBJ1-4; CDR3: CASSLGVEATNEKLFF
V: TRBV19; J: TRBJ2-5; CDR3: CASTPDGRAWETQYF
V: TRBV28; J: TRBJ2-2; CDR3: CATTGLTGELFF
V: TRBV18; J: TRBJ1-4; CDR3: CASSPLPQQGATNEKLFF
V: TRBV30; J: TRBJ1-3; CDR3: CAWSGGQASGNTIYF
V: TRBV4-3; J: TRBJ1-1; CDR3: CASNWTNRMNTEAFF
V: TRBV9; J: TRBJ1-4; CDR3: CASSSGQGVEKLFF
V: TRBV7-6; J: TRBJ1-6; CDR3: CASSPQDRGLRDSPLHF
V: TRBV6-5; J: TRBJ1-1; CDR3: CASRAHRGLTEAFF
V: TRBV19; J: TRBJ2-3; CDR3: CASSIGVRADTQYF
V: TRBV21-1; J: TRBJ2-7; CDR3: CASTGTGGFDSYEQYF
V: TRBV27; J: TRBJ1-2; CDR3: CASRSYRGTNYGYTF
V: TRBV5-1; J: TRBJ2-7; CDR3: CASSLWRGTGVSYEQYF
V: TRBV9; J: TRBJ1-2; CDR3: CASSVEVGGNYGYTF
V: TRBV6-1; J: TRBJ2-1; CDR3: CASSELGISYNEQFF
V: TRBV7-8; J: TRBJ1-5; CDR3: CASSVGHYQPQHF
V: TRBV10-3; J: TRBJ2-5; CDR3: CAISDPAGAQETQYF
V: TRBV5-4; J: TRBJ2-2; CDR3: CASSPPFPGRVGGELFF
V: TRBV14; J: TRBJ1-5; CDR3: CASSPFHRDRGNQPQHF
V: TRBV7-2; J: TRBJ1-1; CDR3: CASSLAQADTEAFF
V: TRBV29-1; J: TRBJ1-5; CDR3: CSVVSGNQPQHF
V: TRBV6-6; J: TRBJ1-1; CDR3: CASRLKGYTEAFF
V: TRBV28; J: TRBJ1-1; CDR3: CASSFGSLGGGNTEAFF
V: TRBV4-2; J: TRBJ2-7; CDR3: CASSQPNSGSLPYEQYF
V: TRBV6-4; J: TRBJ2-1; CDR3: CAKERDRGNEQFF
V: TRBV19; J: TRBJ2-4; CDR3: CASSRVGTGENIQYF
V: TRBV18; J: TRBJ2-7; CDR3: CASSRPGQGTYEQYF
V: TRBV10-3; J: TRBJ2-3; CDR3: CAITSGTDTQYF
V: TRBV6-1; J: TRBJ1-4; CDR3: CASSQGGADEKLFF
V: TRBV7-2; J: TRBJ2-1; CDR3: CASSLMYTSGRNEQFF
V: TRBV30; J: TRBJ1-2; CDR3: CAWSRRGYYGYTF
V: TRBV19; J: TRBJ1-4; CDR3: CASTTDRAGEKLFF
V: TRBV7-9; J: TRBJ2-7; CDR3: CASSPTGGRADEQYF
V: TRBV11-2; J: TRBJ2-5; CDR3: CASSAGTSGGQETQYF
V: TRBV6-5; J: TRBJ2-7; CDR3: CASTRGGGEQYF
V: TRBV5-1; J: TRBJ2-5; CDR3: CASSPGTSGRTQETQYF
V: TRBV6-5; J: TRBJ2-7; CDR3: CASSYEGAPYEQYF
V: TRBV20-1; J: TRBJ2-7; CDR3: CSASGTYEQYF
V: TRBV5-8; J: TRBJ2-3; CDR3: CASIGQGIDTQYF
V: TRBV11-2; J: TRBJ1-2; CDR3: CASSLGQTYYGYTF
V: TRBV4-1; J: TRBJ2-6; CDR3: CASSRQGTGANVLTF
V: TRBV5-4; J: TRBJ2-2; CDR3: CASSYGTGVATGELFF
V: TRBV30; J: TRBJ1-3; CDR3: CAWSVRRNTIYF
V: TRBV6-6; J: TRBJ1-5; CDR3: CASSRDRAQPQHF
V: TRBV6-1; J: TRBJ2-7; CDR3: CASREDPEYEQYF
V: TRBV6-5; J: TRBJ1-5; CDR3: CASSRTLGNQPQHF
V: TRBV18; J: TRBJ2-1; CDR3: CASSPPSLAGASYNEQFF
V: TRBV9; J: TRBJ2-3; CDR3: CASSRTGWGDTQYF
V: TRBV2; J: TRBJ2-7; CDR3: CASSLTGIGYEQYF
V: TRBV10-3; J: TRBJ2-3; CDR3: CAISEPDRTDTQYF
V: TRBV7-4; J: TRBJ2-7; CDR3: CASPIGISLSGEQYF
V: TRBV11-2; J: TRBJ2-1; CDR3: CASSFGGRGEQFF
V: TRBV28; J: TRBJ1-3; CDR3: CASSPGGRRGSGNTIYF
V: TRBV6-6; J: TRBJ1-2; CDR3: CASSSTGGNYGYTF
V: TRBV10-3; J: TRBJ2-7; CDR3: CAISFSDGPYEQYF
V: TRBV2; J: TRBJ1-2; CDR3: CASSRQAYGYTF